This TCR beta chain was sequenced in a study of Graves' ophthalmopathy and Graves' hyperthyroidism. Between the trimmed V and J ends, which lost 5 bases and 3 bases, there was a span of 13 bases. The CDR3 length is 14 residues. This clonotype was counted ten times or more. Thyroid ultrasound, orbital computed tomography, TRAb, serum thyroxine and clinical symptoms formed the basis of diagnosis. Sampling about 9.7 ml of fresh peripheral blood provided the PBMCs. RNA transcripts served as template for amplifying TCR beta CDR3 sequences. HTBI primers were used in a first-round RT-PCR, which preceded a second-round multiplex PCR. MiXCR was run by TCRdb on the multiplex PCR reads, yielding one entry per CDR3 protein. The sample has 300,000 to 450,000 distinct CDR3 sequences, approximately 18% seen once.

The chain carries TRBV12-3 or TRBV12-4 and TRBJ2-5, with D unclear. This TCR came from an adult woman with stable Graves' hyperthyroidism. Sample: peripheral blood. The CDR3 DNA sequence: TGTGCCAGCAGTCCGCTGACTTGGAAAGAGACCCAGTACTTC. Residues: CASSPLTWKETQYF.